This T cell receptor beta chain is drawn from a study of tumor and adjacent non-tumor tissue in lung cancer. As for the study in general: Histology: 12 adenocarcinoma, a couple of squamous cell carcinoma, 1 small cell lung cancer.

The CDR3 extends over 12 amino acids. Germline V gene lookup returns CDR1 SGHRS and CDR2 YFSETQ. RNA was extracted from bulk tissue without any cell sorting. The normal lung tissue was taken more than 3 cm from the tumor edge. Between August and November 2014, newly diagnosed, chemotherapy-naive lung cancer patients underwent thoracic surgery in China. Three rounds of nested PCR, following a modified ARM-PCR protocol, produced the TCRbeta library. TCRdb ran MiXCR on the multiplex PCR reads and lists one entry per CDR3 protein. The table lists 100,000 or so distinct CDR3 sequences, about 80% of them singletons. Comments on this clonotype: The target antigen is unknown. One end of the junction varies from germline; a read error may be responsible.

General observations from the study: Tumor tissue had significantly higher TCR diversity than normal lung. In normal lung, the top 100 clones were significantly more dominant than in tumor.

This receptor was taken from a man in his sixties with small cell lung cancer. The sequenced material came from distant non-tumor lung tissue. This sequence joins TRBV5-1 and TRBJ1-1, with D maybe TRBD1 (5 bases). CDR3 coding DNA: TGCGCCAGCAGCTTGGTTGACAGTGAAACTTTCTTT. Translating it yields CASSLVDSETFF.